What follows describes a single T cell receptor beta chain. Its target is unknown. This may stem from a read error, because a much larger clone lies one nucleotide away. This record comes from a study of tumor and adjacent non-tumor tissue in lung cancer. Broader study findings: Top 100 clones took a larger repertoire share in normal lung.

A modified ARM-PCR protocol with three rounds of nested PCR amplified TCRbeta. From the multiplex PCR reads, TCRdb called clonotypes with MiXCR, one entry per CDR3 protein. The sample holds roughly 81,000 distinct CDR3 sequences; 55% to 70% are singletons and the top ten take roughly 12%. The CDR3 sequence is 20 residues long. V was clipped by 4 bases and J by 1 base, with 25 bases between them. Looked up from germline, CDR1 is MRHNA and CDR2 is SNTAGT. The template was RNA from unsorted bulk tissue. The sequenced sample consisted of lung tumor tissue. The receptor comes from a woman in her seventies with non-small cell lung cancer. The gene calls are TRBV6-4 and TRBJ2-2; D is perhaps TRBD2 (5 bases). The CDR3 loop reads CASSGQPQRTRTKNTGELFF. The CDR3 DNA sequence: TGTGCCAGCAGTGGCCAACCACAACGGACTCGTACCAAGAACACCGGGGAGCTGTTTTTT.